Following are 29 T cell receptor beta chains from one sample sequenced in a study of identical twins. Each CDR3 protein gets one entry after TCRdb re-called the 5' RACE reads with MiXCR. The sample holds 1.5 million to 2 million distinct CDR3 sequences, more than 30% seen once. The sequencing sample was made of cord blood. These receptors were obtained from a newborn girl in good health.

This chain joins TRBV6-5 and TRBJ2-7, with 12 bases that match TRBD2. Germline lookup yields CDR1 MNHEY and CDR2 SVGAGI. The CDR3 is 14 amino acids. With V trimmed by 4 bases and J by 7 bases, 5 bases remained unmatched. CDR3 in amino acids: CASSSLAGGVEQYF. The CDR3, as DNA: TGTGCCAGCAGTTCCCTAGCGGGGGGGGTTGAGCAGTACTTC.

The chain is built from TRBV3-1 and TRBJ1-1; TRBD1 might be the D (6 bases). Germline lookup yields CDR1 LGHDT and CDR2 YNNKEL (reference sequence). The CDR3 length is 17 residues. The V and J ends lost 1 base and 0 bases respectively, with 15 bases between them. DNA of the CDR3: TGTGCCAGCAGCCAAGCTTTAACGGGACATTTGAACACTGAAGCTTTCTTT. Its protein product is CASSQALTGHLNTEAFF.

In this sample, this clonotype turned up a few times. The chain uses TRBV3-1 and TRBJ2-1, with 8 bases that match TRBD2. The CDR3 extends over 20 amino acids. Germline CDR1 and CDR2: LGHDT and YNNKEL (reference sequence). V was clipped by 2 bases and J by 6 bases; unmatched bases: 21. In DNA form, the CDR3 reads TGTGCCAGCAGCCAATCCTCCATACGACTAGCGAAGACGGGTGGCAATGAGCAGTTCTTC. This translates into CASSQSSIRLAKTGGNEQFF.

This clonotype appeared a few times. CDR3 region: CAISVRTTFTDTQYF. Here the CDR3 DNA reads TGTGCCATCAGTGTGCGGACTACCTTCACAGATACGCAGTATTTT. The chain couples TRBV10-3 to TRBJ2-3; D may be TRBD2 (6 bases). Germline loops: CDR1 ENHRY, CDR2 SYGVKD. Trimming left V 4 bases short and J 2 bases short, with 13 bases between. The CDR3 contains 15 residues.

This chain connects TRBV5-4 to TRBJ2-1; 9 bases are a match to TRBD2. CDR3 length: 16 residues. The V gene end was trimmed by 0 bases and the J gene end by 9 bases; junction bases not matched to a gene: 10. Looked up from germline, CDR1 is SGHNT and CDR2 is YYREEE (reference sequence). CDR3 nucleotides: TGTGCCAGCAGCTTGGGGATCCTTGCGCGGGGGGGTGAGCAGTTCTTC. Translation gives CASSLGILARGGEQFF. The full variable domain, rest sourced from reference TRBV5-4 and TRBJ2-1, is ETGVTQSPTHLIKTRGQQVTLRCSSQSGHNTVSWYQQALGQGPQFIFQYYREEENGRGNFPPRFSGLQFPNYSSELNVNALELDDSALYLCASSLGILARGGEQFFGPGTRLTVL.

V and J are TRBV20-1 and TRBJ1-5, with D hard to call. The CDR3 covers 13 residues. Per germline, CDR1 DFQATT and CDR2 SNEGSKA (reference sequence). The V gene lost 6 bases and the J gene lost 0 bases, with 9 bases spanning the gap. The CDR3 loop reads CSAHPDSNQPQHF. The CDR3 region has the DNA TGCAGTGCCCACCCTGATAGCAATCAGCCCCAGCATTTT.

This clonotype has only a few counts. V gene TRBV4-2 combines with J gene TRBJ2-7, with D unresolved. Germline V gives CDR1 LGHNA, CDR2 YNFKEQ. There are 16 residues in the CDR3. V was pared by 7 bases and J by 1 base, with 20 bases between. The CDR3 region has the DNA TGTGCCAGCACCCACAAGGTACCAGTCCCTTCCTACGAGCAGTACTTC. Protein sequence: CASTHKVPVPSYEQYF.

CDR3 sequence: CSARGITGPAAYEQYF. CDR3 DNA sequence: TGCAGTGCTAGAGGGATTACCGGGCCCGCAGCCTACGAGCAGTACTTC. The rearrangement joins TRBV20-1 to TRBJ2-7; D not certain. Germline CDR1 reads DFQATT; CDR2 reads SNEGSKA (reference sequence). Trimming took 1 base from V and 2 from J, leaving 18 bases between them. The CDR3 has 16 amino acids.

The V and J genes are TRBV15 and TRBJ2-5, with TRBD2 matching over 7 bases. CDR1 is LNHNV, CDR2 YYDKDF, per germline (reference sequence). J was trimmed by 5 bases and V by 0 bases; bases with no gene match: 9. There are 16 residues in the CDR3. CDR3 protein: CATSREGLVLSETQYF. The CDR3 coding sequence is TGTGCCACCAGCAGAGAAGGACTAGTGTTATCGGAGACCCAGTACTTC. Drawing the rest from reference TRBV15 and TRBJ2-5, the complete variable domain is DAMVIQNPRYQVTQFGKPVTLSCSQTLNHNVMYWYQQKSSQAPKLLFHYYDKDFNNEADTPDNFQSRRPNTSFCFLDIRSPGLGDTAMYLCATSREGLVLSETQYFGPGTRLLVL.

This clonotype occurred a few times. The chain recombines TRBV20-1 with TRBJ2-4; 7 bases fit TRBD2. The J call may be in error: the DNA end matches TRBJ2-7 better. The CDR3 has 14 residues. Germline lookup yields CDR1 DFQATT and CDR2 SNEGSKA (reference sequence). CDR3: CSARDPAGTYEQYF. For the CDR3, the DNA is TGCAGTGCTAGAGATCCAGCGGGAACCTACGAGCAGTACTTC.

The chain has TRBV5-1 and TRBJ2-5, with TRBD2 identical over 8 bases. V shed 5 bases, J shed 2 bases, and the junction held 8 bases outside the gene matches. This CDR3 is 15 amino acids long. Germline V gives CDR1 SGHRS, CDR2 YFSETQ. CDR3 nucleotides: TGCGCCAGCAGATATATAACTAGCGGACAAGAGACCCAGTACTTC. Translating gives CASRYITSGQETQYF.

The CDR3 DNA reads TGCAGTGGGCATAGGGAAGAGACCCAGTTCTTC. It encodes CSGHREETQFF. The chain is built from TRBV20-1 and TRBJ2-1; D call uncertain. Germline V gene lookup returns CDR1 DFQATT and CDR2 SNEGSKA (reference sequence). The CDR3 is 11 amino acids. Trimming removed 7 bases from V and 13 bases from J, with 17 bases in between.

This sequence joins TRBV29-1 and TRBJ2-4; no clear D gene. Trimming took 5 bases from V and 7 from J, leaving 9 bases between them. Germline values: CDR1 SQVTM, CDR2 ANQGSEA. The CDR3 covers 11 residues. CDR3 sequence reads: CSVNERNIQYF. For the CDR3, the DNA is TGCAGCGTTAACGAACGGAACATTCAGTACTTC.

This clonotype was seen only a few times. This chain links TRBV18 with TRBJ1-2, with unresolved D. Per the germline V gene, CDR1 is KGHSH and CDR2 is LQKENI. The CDR3 consists of 14 residues. With 3 bases removed from V and 1 base from J, the gap between germline ends came to 9 bases. In DNA, the CDR3 is TGTGCCAGCTCACCGGCCCTACTTAACTATGGCTACACCTTC. Translating it yields CASSPALLNYGYTF.

This chain joins TRBV7-2 and TRBJ1-2, with D hard to call. The CDR3 is 14 residues long. Germline lookup yields CDR1 SGHTA and CDR2 FQGNSA. Trimming cost V 3 bases and J 4 bases, with 12 bases left between them. CDR3 DNA sequence: TGTGCCAGCAGCTTTCCGGGAACCTCCTATGGCTACACCTTC. As protein: CASSFPGTSYGYTF. Supplemented by reference TRBV7-2 and TRBJ1-2, the full variable domain reads GAGVSQSPSNKVTEKGKDVELRCDPISGHTALYWYRQSLGQGLEFLIYFQGNSAPDKSGLPSDRFSAERTGGSVSTLTIQRTQQEDSAVYLCASSFPGTSYGYTFGSGTRLTVV.

A word on this clonotype: A much bigger clone sits one base away, suggesting this may be a read error. The chain employs TRBV10-3 and TRBJ2-7, with TRBD2 identical over 10 bases. Germline CDR1 reads ENHRY; CDR2 reads SYGVKD. The J segment lost 2 bases and the V segment lost 5 bases, leaving 3 bases of the junction unmatched. CDR3 length: 14 residues. The CDR3 nucleotides are TGTGCCATCAGTCGACTAGCGGGCCCCTACGAGCAGTACTTC. Its translation: CAISRLAGPYEQYF.

This clonotype was observed many times. The chain couples TRBV7-2 to TRBJ2-1; perhaps D is TRBD1 or TRBD2 (6 bases each). Trimming shortened V by 3 bases and J by 4 bases, and 13 bases separated the two germline ends. CDR1 and CDR2 from the germline V gene are SGHTA and FQGNSA. The CDR3 is made up of 15 amino acids. In DNA, the CDR3 is TGTGCCAGCAGCTTTGGAGGGGGGCTTTACAATGAGCAGTTCTTC. Its protein is CASSFGGGLYNEQFF.

Notes on this clonotype: Possible read error: a much larger clone is one base away. This chain uses TRBV5-1 with TRBJ2-1; D is perhaps TRBD1 (5 bases). Germline V CDR1 and CDR2: SGHRS, YFSETQ. There are 13 residues in the CDR3. The CDR3 DNA sequence: TGCGCCTGCAGCGCCGGACAATTCGATGAGCAGTTCTTC. Its protein product is CACSAGQFDEQFF.

This clonotype showed up just a few times. V usage is TRBV20-1 and J usage is TRBJ2-1, with 10 bases matching TRBD2. The V gene's germline CDR1 is DFQATT and CDR2 SNEGSKA (reference sequence). V shed 8 bases, J shed 7 bases, and the junction held 11 bases outside the gene matches. The CDR3 has 14 residues. CDR3 amino acids: CSPDPLAGVNEQFF. Written as DNA, the CDR3 is TGCAGTCCCGATCCCCTAGCGGGAGTAAATGAGCAGTTCTTC.

This clonotype has only a few counts. V usage is TRBV7-9 and J usage is TRBJ1-4; tentatively, D is TRBD1 (5 bases). This CDR3 region has 15 residues. From germline, CDR1 is SEHNR and CDR2 FQNEAQ (reference sequence). With 5 bases removed from V and 5 bases from J, the gap between germline ends came to 15 bases. The DNA of the CDR3 is TGTGCCAGCAGCGGGGTCGTGAGGGGCAATGAAAAACTGTTTTTT. Residues: CASSGVVRGNEKLFF.

The chain carries TRBV20-1 and TRBJ2-2, with 9 bases lining up with TRBD2. V trimming: 3 bases; J trimming: 5 bases; junction bases outside the gene matches: 13. This CDR3 contains 17 residues. The germline V gene encodes CDR1 DFQATT and CDR2 SNEGSKA (reference sequence). The CDR3 loop reads CSARSQFSLAGTGELFF. Written as DNA, the CDR3 is TGCAGTGCTAGGTCTCAGTTTTCTCTAGCGGGGACCGGGGAGCTGTTTTTT.

Only a few counts were recorded for this clonotype. The chain combines TRBV24-1 with TRBJ1-6; D gene uncertain. Trimming pared 4 bases from V and 5 bases from J, leaving 5 bases between. The germline CDR1 and CDR2 sequences are KGHDR and SFDVKD. The CDR3 is 13 amino acids. The CDR3 protein is CATSDANNSPLHF. The CDR3 coding sequence is TGTGCCACCAGTGACGCCAATAATTCACCCCTCCACTTT.

This clonotype occurred a few times. Written as DNA, the CDR3 is TGTGCCAGCAGCTTGACAGGATCGAATCCCTACGAGCAGTACTTC. It codes for CASSLTGSNPYEQYF. The V call is TRBV5-5, the J call TRBJ2-7, with a possible D match to TRBD1 (5 bases). In germline, CDR1 is SGHKS, CDR2 YYEKEE (reference sequence). Trimming took 1 base from V and 2 from J, leaving 13 bases between them. This CDR3 has 15 residues.

In its sample, this clonotype was seen a few times. The chain recombines TRBV6-1 with TRBJ2-7; D gene unclear. Germline CDR1 reads MNHNS; CDR2 reads SASEGT. Trimming shortened V by 7 bases and J by 3 bases, and 10 bases separated the two germline ends. The CDR3 consists of 12 residues. The CDR3 sequence: CASTQRSYEQYF. CDR3 DNA sequence: TGTGCCAGCACCCAAAGGAGCTACGAGCAGTACTTC.

The count of this clonotype is one. CDR3 protein: CASSLGGPFGQPQHF. The CDR3 nucleotides read TGTGCCAGCAGTTTGGGCGGGCCCTTCGGGCAGCCCCAGCATTTT. The rearrangement links TRBV28 to TRBJ1-5; D unclear. CDR1 MDHEN and CDR2 SYDVKM come from the germline V gene. This CDR3 contains 15 residues. Trimming shortened V by 3 bases and J by 7 bases, and 16 bases separated the two germline ends.

The rearrangement joins TRBV20-1 to TRBJ2-1; D is perhaps TRBD2 (7 bases). The CDR3 has 16 amino acids. Per the germline V gene, CDR1 is DFQATT and CDR2 is SNEGSKA (reference sequence). The V end lost 0 bases, the J end lost 6 bases, and 18 bases lay between the germline ends. CDR3 in amino acids: CSARDLRRGRGNEQFF. The CDR3 DNA is TGCAGTGCTAGAGATCTAAGGCGGGGGCGCGGCAATGAGCAGTTCTTC.

This clonotype has a handful of counts. The rearrangement joins TRBV5-1 to TRBJ1-5, with 10 bases lining up with TRBD1. After removal of 4 bases from V and 5 bases from J, the junction contained 6 bases not matched to a gene. Germline V lookup: CDR1 SGHRS, CDR2 YFSETQ. The CDR3 covers 15 residues. CDR3 sequence (DNA): TGCGCCAGCAGCCAGACAGGGGGCGCAGATCAGCCCCAGCATTTT. Translation gives CASSQTGGADQPQHF.

Concerning this clonotype itself: The junction departs from germline at one end; a sequencing error may be responsible. The J gene is TRBJ2-1, the V gene TRBV20-1; 12 bases are shared with TRBD2. This CDR3 comprises 14 residues. Germline V gene sequence: CDR1 DFQATT, CDR2 SNEGSKA (reference sequence). In DNA, the CDR3 is TGCAGTGCTCCACTAGCGGGGGGCTACAATGGGCAGTTCTTC. Translation: CSAPLAGGYNGQFF.

This sequence joins TRBV4-1 and TRBJ2-2; 10 bases line up with TRBD2. CDR1 and CDR2 from the germline V gene are MGHRA and YSYEKL. The length of the CDR3 is 16 residues. V gave up 2 bases and J gave up 5 bases; unmatched junction bases: 5. The chain's CDR3 is CASSQLAGVETGELFF. The CDR3 region has the DNA TGCGCCAGCAGCCAACTAGCGGGAGTAGAGACCGGGGAGCTGTTTTTT.